This T cell receptor beta chain originates from a study of blood T cell repertoires in COVID-19. Across the whole study: Italy, Spain and the United States were the sources of the convalescent and acute COVID-19 samples. The cDNA or gDNA used as material had been derived from T cells, B-cell-depleted T cells, or PBMCs.

The V end was cut by 5 bases, the J end by 6 bases, with 11 bases between. The germline gives CDR1 SGDLS, CDR2 YYNGEE. The CDR3 loop spans 12 amino acids. In the study's own analysis: The authors estimated nucleated cell counts from reference gene primer amplification. Sequenced by immunoSEQ multiplex PCR; TCRdb stores in-frame clones only, minus some. V, J and clone size derive from that table, while D and trimming were established from the DNA sequence. The sample contains over 60,000 clones, around 80% of which appear only once. This receptor was obtained from a human donor in a cohort sampled during active COVID-19. The V gene is TRBV9, the J gene TRBJ1-2; TRBD1 might be the D (5 bases). The sequencing input was peripheral blood. The CDR3 reads CASRGPRHGYTF. The CDR3 nucleotides are TGTGCCAGCAGGGGGCCCCGCCATGGCTACACCTTC. Together with reference TRBV9 and TRBJ1-2, the CDR3 gives the full variable domain: DSGVTQTPKHLITATGQRVTLRCSPRSGDLSVYWYQQSLDQGLQFLIQYYNGEERAKGNILERFSAQQFPDLHSELNLSSLELGDSALYFCASRGPRHGYTFGSGTRLTVV.